This TCR beta chain derives from a study of early T cells in non-severe SARS-CoV-2 infection. TCRdb re-called the 5' RACE reads through MiXCR, storing one row per CDR3 protein. The table shows roughly 63,000 distinct CDR3 sequences, with 9.5% to 15% occurring only once. The ends were cut back, 2 bases at V and 8 bases at J, with 13 bases in the middle. This CDR3 comprises 14 residues. Germline loops: CDR1 SGHNT, CDR2 YENEEA. This TCR was recovered from an adult who was a healthcare worker with PCR-confirmed SARS-CoV-2 infection or an uninfected control (not recorded which). The donor label of this sample is uncertain. The genes are TRBV11-3 and TRBJ2-1; D possibly corresponds to TRBD2 (6 bases). This specimen consisted of whole blood, obtained at baseline. The CDR3 DNA follows: TGTGCCAGCAGCTTAACCGGGGGAGGCGATGAGCAGTTCTTC. It encodes CASSLTGGGDEQFF.